This T cell receptor (beta chain) was sequenced during a study of blood T cell repertoires in COVID-19. The CDR3 consists of 16 residues. Per germline, CDR1 SGDLS and CDR2 YYNGEE. With 4 bases clipped from V and 5 bases from J, the junction kept 7 bases outside the gene matches. Sequenced by immunoSEQ multiplex PCR; TCRdb stores in-frame clones only, minus some. The sample shows 250,000 to 300,000 clones, about 85% of them seen only once. Sample: PBMCs or T cells enriched from blood (not recorded which). The chain joins TRBV9 to TRBJ2-3; 13 nucleotides line up with TRBD2. The sequence was collected from a woman aged 45-65 years who had been exposed to COVID-19. CDR3 region: CASSRLAGGTKDTQYF. CDR3 sequence (DNA): TGTGCCAGCAGCCGACTAGCGGGGGGCACAAAAGATACGCAGTATTTT.